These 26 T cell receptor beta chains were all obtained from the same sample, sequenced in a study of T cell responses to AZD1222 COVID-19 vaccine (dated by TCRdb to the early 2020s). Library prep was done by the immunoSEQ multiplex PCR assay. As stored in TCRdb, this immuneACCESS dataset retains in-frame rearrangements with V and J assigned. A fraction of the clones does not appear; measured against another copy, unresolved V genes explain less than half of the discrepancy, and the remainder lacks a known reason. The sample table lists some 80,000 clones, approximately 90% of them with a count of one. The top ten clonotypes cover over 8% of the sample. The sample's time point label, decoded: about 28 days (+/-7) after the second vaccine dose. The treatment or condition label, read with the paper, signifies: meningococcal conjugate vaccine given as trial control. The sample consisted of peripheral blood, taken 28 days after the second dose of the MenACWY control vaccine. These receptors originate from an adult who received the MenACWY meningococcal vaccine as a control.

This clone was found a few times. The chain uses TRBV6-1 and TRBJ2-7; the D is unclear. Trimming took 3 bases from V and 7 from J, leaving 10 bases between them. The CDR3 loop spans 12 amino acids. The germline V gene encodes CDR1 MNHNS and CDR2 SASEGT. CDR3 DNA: TGTGCCAGCAGTGAGCACCAACGAGAGCAGTACTTC. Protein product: CASSEHQREQYF.

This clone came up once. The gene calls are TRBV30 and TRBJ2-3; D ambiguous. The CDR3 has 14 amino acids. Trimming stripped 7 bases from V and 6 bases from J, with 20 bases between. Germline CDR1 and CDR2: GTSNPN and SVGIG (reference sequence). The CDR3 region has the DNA TGTGCCTCCGCGCCCAGCGTCTTATTGGATACGCAGTATTTT. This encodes CASAPSVLLDTQYF.

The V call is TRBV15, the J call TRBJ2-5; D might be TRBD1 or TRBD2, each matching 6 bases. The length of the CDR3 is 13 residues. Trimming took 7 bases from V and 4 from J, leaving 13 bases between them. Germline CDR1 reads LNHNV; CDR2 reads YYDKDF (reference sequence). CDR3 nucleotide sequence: TGTGCCACCAAGGGGGGCCGGGGAGAGACCCAGTACTTC. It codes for CATKGGRGETQYF. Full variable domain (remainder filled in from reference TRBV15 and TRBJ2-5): DAMVIQNPRYQVTQFGKPVTLSCSQTLNHNVMYWYQQKSSQAPKLLFHYYDKDFNNEADTPDNFQSRRPNTSFCFLDIRSPGLGDTAMYLCATKGGRGETQYFGPGTRLLVL.

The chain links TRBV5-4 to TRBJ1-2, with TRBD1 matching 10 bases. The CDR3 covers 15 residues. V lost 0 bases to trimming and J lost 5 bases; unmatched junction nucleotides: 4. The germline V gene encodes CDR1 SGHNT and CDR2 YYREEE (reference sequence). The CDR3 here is CASSLAGTGVYGYTF. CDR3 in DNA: TGTGCCAGCAGCTTGGCCGGGACAGGGGTATATGGCTACACCTTC.

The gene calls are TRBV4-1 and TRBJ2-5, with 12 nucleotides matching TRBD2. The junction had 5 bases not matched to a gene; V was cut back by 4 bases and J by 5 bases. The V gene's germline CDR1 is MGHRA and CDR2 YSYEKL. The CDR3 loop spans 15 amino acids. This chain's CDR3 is CASSPSGGDRETQYF. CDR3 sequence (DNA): TGCGCCAGCAGCCCTAGCGGGGGGGATAGGGAGACCCAGTACTTC.

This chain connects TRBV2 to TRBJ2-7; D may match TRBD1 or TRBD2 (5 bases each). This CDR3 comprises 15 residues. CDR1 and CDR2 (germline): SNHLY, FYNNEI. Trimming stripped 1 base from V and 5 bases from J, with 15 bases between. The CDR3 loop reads CASSEVGTPTNEQYF. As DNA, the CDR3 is TGTGCCAGCAGTGAAGTCGGGACGCCTACGAACGAGCAGTACTTC. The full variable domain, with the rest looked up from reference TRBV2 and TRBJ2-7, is EPEVTQTPSHQVTQMGQEVILRCVPISNHLYFYWYRQILGQKVEFLVSFYNNEISEKSEIFDDQFSVERPDGSNFTLKIRSTKLEDSAMYFCASSEVGTPTNEQYFGPGTRLTVT.

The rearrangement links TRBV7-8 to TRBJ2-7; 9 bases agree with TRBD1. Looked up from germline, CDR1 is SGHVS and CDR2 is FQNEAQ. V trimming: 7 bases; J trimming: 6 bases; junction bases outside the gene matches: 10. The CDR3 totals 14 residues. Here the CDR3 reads CASTTGTGLSEQYF. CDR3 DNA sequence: TGTGCCAGCACCACCGGGACAGGGCTTAGCGAGCAGTACTTC.

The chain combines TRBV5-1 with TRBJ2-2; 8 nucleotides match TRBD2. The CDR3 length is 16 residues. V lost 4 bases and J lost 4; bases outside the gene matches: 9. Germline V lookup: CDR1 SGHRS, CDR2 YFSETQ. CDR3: CASSPQVAGPTGELFF. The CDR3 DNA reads TGCGCCAGCAGCCCTCAGGTAGCGGGACCCACCGGGGAGCTGTTTTTT.

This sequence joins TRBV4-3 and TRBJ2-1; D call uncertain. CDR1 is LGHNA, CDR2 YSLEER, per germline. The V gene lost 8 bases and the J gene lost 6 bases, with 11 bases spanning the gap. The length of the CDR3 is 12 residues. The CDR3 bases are TGCGCCAGCTTCTCCTCATTCAATGAGCAGTTCTTC. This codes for CASFSSFNEQFF.

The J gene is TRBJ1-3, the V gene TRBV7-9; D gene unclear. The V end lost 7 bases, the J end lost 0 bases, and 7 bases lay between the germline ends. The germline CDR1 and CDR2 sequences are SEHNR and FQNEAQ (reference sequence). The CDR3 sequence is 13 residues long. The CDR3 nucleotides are TGTGCCAGCACCCGGCTCTCTGGAAACACCATATATTTT. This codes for CASTRLSGNTIYF. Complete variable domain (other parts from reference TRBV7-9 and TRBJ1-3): DTGVSQNPRHKITKRGQNVTFRCDPISEHNRLYWYRQTLGQGPEFLTYFQNEAQLEKSRLLSDRFSAERPKGSFSTLEIQRTEQGDSAMYLCASTRLSGNTIYFGEGSWLTVV.

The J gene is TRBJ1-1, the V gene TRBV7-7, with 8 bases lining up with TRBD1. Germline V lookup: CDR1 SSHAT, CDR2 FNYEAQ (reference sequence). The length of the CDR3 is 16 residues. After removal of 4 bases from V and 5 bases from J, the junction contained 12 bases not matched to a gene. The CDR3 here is CASSSWTGPGGTEAFF. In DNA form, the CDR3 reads TGTGCCAGCAGCTCTTGGACAGGGCCCGGGGGGACTGAAGCTTTCTTT.

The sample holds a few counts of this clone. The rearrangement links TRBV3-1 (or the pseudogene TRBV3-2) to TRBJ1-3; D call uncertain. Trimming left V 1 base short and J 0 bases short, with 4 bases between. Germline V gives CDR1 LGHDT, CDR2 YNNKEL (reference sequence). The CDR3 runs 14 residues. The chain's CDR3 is CASSQAGSGNTIYF. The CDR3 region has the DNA TGTGCCAGCAGCCAAGCAGGCTCTGGAAACACCATATATTTT.

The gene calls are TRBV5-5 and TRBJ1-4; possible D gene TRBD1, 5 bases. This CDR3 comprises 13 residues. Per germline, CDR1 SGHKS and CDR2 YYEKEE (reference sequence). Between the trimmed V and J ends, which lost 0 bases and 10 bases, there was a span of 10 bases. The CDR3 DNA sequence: TGTGCCAGCAGCTTGGAAAGGGGAGGAAAACTGTTTTTT. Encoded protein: CASSLERGGKLFF.

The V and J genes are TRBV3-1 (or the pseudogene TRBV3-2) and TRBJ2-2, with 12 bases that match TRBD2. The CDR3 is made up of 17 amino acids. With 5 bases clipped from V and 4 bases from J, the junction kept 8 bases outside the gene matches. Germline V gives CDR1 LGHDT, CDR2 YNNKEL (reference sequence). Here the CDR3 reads CASSARLAGASTGELFF. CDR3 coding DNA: TGTGCCAGCAGCGCTCGACTAGCGGGGGCTAGCACCGGGGAGCTGTTTTTT.

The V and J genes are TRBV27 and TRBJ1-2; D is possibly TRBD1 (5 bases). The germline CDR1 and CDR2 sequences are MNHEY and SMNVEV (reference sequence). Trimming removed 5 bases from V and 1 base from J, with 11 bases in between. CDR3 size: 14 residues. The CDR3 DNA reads TGTGCCAGCAGTCCCGACAGCGTTAACTATGGCTACACCTTC. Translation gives CASSPDSVNYGYTF.

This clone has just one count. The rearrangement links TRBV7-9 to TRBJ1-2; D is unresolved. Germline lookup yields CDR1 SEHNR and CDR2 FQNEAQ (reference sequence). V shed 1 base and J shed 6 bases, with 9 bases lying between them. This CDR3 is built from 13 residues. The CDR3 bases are TGTGCCAGCAGCTTAGGCGGAACTAATGGCTACACCTTC. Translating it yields CASSLGGTNGYTF. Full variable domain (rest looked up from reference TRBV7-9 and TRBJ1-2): DTGVSQNPRHKITKRGQNVTFRCDPISEHNRLYWYRQTLGQGPEFLTYFQNEAQLEKSRLLSDRFSAERPKGSFSTLEIQRTEQGDSAMYLCASSLGGTNGYTFGSGTRLTVV.

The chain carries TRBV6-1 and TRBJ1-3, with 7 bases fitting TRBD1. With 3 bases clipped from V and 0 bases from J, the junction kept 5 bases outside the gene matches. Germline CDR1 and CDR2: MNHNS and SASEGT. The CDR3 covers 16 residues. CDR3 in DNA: TGTGCCAGCAGTGAGGCCTCAGGGGGCTCTGGAAACACCATATATTTT. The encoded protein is CASSEASGGSGNTIYF.

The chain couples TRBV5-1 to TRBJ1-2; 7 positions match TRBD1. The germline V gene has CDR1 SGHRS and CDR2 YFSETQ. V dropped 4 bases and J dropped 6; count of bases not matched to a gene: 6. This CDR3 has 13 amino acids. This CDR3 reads CASSPGGQNGYTF. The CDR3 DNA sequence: TGCGCCAGCAGCCCAGGGGGACAGAATGGCTACACCTTC. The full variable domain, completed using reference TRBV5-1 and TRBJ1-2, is KAGVTQTPRYLIKTRGQQVTLSCSPISGHRSVSWYQQTPGQGLQFLFEYFSETQRNKGNFPGRFSGRQFSNSRSEMNVSTLELGDSALYLCASSPGGQNGYTFGSGTRLTVV.

This CDR3 reads CASSRTGSNSPLHF. The DNA for the CDR3 is TGTGCCAGCAGCCGGACAGGGTCTAATTCACCCCTCCACTTT. V and J are TRBV7-9 and TRBJ1-6, with TRBD1 matching 8 bases. The junction had 3 bases not matched to a gene; V was cut back by 5 bases and J by 6 bases. Germline CDR1 and CDR2: SEHNR and FQNEAQ (reference sequence). CDR3 size: 14 residues.

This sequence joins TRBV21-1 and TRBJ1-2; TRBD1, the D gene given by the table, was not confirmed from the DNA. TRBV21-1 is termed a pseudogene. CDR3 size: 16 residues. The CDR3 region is CASSKVWLLLYYGYTF. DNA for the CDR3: TGTGCCAGCAGCAAAGTGTGGCTCCTCCTTTACTATGGCTACACCTTC.

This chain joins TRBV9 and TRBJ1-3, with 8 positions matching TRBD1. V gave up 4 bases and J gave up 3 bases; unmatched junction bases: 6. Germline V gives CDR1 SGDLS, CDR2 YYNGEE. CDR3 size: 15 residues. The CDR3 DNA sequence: TGTGCCAGCAGCACCTCGGACAGGGTTGGAAACACCATATATTTT. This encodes CASSTSDRVGNTIYF.

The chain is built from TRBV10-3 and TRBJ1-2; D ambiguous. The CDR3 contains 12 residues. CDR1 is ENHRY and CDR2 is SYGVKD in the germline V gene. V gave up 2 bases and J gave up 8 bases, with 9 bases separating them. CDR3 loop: CAISEGNVGYTF. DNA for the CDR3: TGTGCCATCAGTGAGGGGAACGTCGGCTACACCTTC.

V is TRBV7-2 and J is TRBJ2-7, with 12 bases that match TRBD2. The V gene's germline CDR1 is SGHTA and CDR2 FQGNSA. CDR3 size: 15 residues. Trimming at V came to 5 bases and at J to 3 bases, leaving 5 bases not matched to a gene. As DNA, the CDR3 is TGTGCCAGCAGCCAAGGACTAGCGGGGCGCTACGAGCAGTACTTC. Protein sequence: CASSQGLAGRYEQYF. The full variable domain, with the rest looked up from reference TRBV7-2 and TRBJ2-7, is GAGVSQSPSNKVTEKGKDVELRCDPISGHTALYWYRQSLGQGLEFLIYFQGNSAPDKSGLPSDRFSAERTGGSVSTLTIQRTQQEDSAVYLCASSQGLAGRYEQYFGPGTRLTVT.

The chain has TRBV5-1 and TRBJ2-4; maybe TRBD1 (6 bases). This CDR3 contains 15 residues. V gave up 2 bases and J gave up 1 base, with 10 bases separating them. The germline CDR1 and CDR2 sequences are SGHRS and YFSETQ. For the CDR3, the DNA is TGCGCCAGCAGCTTAGGACAGTCCGCCAAAAACATTCAGTACTTC. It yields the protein CASSLGQSAKNIQYF.

This CDR3 reads CASSQDEGFPVETQYF. The CDR3 DNA sequence: TGTGCCAGCAGCCAAGACGAGGGTTTTCCAGTAGAGACCCAGTACTTC. The chain is built from TRBV14 and TRBJ2-5; D might be TRBD2 (5 bases). Germline V gene lookup returns CDR1 SGHDN and CDR2 FVKESK. The CDR3 runs 16 residues. The V and J ends lost 0 bases and 4 bases respectively, with 15 bases between them.

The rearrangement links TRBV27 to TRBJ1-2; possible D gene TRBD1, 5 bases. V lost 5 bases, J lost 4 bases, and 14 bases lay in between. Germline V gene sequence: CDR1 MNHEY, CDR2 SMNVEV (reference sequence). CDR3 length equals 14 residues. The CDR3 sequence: CASSPPGIGYGYTF. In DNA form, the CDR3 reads TGTGCCAGCAGTCCCCCAGGGATAGGCTATGGCTACACCTTC.